This T cell receptor beta chain was identified during a study of breast tumors, draining lymph nodes, adjacent tissues (dated by TCRdb to the mid-2010s). The study in broad terms: The study compared TCR beta repertoires across tumor, adjacent nontumor tissue and axillary lymph nodes from breast cancer patients. The study aimed to assess the relationships and possible T-cell exchange between tumor, surrounding tissue and draining lymph node repertoires in human breast cancer. Study-level results and caveats: Tumor and nontumor tissue repertoires were significantly more similar in luminal-like than in basal-like breast cancer. The data were judged consistent with most tumor T cells deriving from the lymph node and then expanding within tumor tissue. Rather than being directly demonstrated, the conclusion that tumor T cells originate in lymph nodes was presented as consistent with a hypothesis. Tumor T-cell repertoires showed less diversity than lymph node repertoires and more diversity than nontumor tissue repertoires, and tumor T-cell repertoires showed preferential V and J gene usage.

Sequenced using an Illumina HiSeq 2000. TCR beta chain libraries were generated by multiplex PCR amplification. High-throughput sequencing was used to analyze the amplified TCR beta chain products. TCRdb took the public reads, trimmed them with fastp at Q25, ran MiXCR for clone calling and kept in-frame beta chains. When rows share a CDR3 protein, they turn into one entry using the most common DNA and genes. Here the sample has 150,000 to 200,000 distinct CDR3 sequences; roughly 29% occur a single time. Jointly, the top ten make up 4.3% of the sample. Lymph node samples were obtained from the axillary draining lymph nodes of breast cancer patients. This clonotype has at least ten counts. Its target antigen remains unknown. Base qualities were left out, and no much larger clone turns up one base away. According to the germline V gene, CDR1 reads SNHLY and CDR2 reads FYNNEI. The CDR3 holds 12 amino acids from the cysteine to the phenylalanine. The DNA shown is the 36-base CDR3, in frame from base 1. V loses 5 bases of germline sequence and J loses 9 bases, and the interval between the two ends is 13 bases.

The receptor chain draws on TRBV2 and TRBJ1-2, with no D gene named confidently. The receptor was derived from a female donor with breast cancer. Some clones in this sample may be carry-over from other donors' samples. Source material: axillary lymph node tissue. The encoded CDR3 is CASSPGLESYTF. The DNA sequence reads TGTGCCAGCAGTCCCGGCCTGGAGAGCTACACCTTC. Supplemented by the reference TRBV2 and TRBJ1-2 proteins around the CDR3, the complete variable domain is EPEVTQTPSHQVTQMGQEVILRCVPISNHLYFYWYRQILGQKVEFLVSFYNNEISEKSEIFDDQFSVERPDGSNFTLKIRSTKLEDSAMYFCASSPGLESYTFGSGTRLTVV.